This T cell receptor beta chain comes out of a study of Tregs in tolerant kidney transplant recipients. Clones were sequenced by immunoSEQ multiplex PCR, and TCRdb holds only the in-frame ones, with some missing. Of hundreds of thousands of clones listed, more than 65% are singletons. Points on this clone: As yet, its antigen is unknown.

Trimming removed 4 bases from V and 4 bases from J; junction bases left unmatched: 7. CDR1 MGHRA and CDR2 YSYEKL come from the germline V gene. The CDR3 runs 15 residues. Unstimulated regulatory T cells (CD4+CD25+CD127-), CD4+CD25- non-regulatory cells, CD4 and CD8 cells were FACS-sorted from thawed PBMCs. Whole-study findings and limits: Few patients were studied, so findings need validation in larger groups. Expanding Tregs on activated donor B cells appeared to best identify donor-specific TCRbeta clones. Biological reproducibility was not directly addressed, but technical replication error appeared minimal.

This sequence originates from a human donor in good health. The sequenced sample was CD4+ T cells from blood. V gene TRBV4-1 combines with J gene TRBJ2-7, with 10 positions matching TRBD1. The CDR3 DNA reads TGCGCCAGCAGCCGCGGACAGGGGGGAAATTACGAGCAGTACTTC. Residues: CASSRGQGGNYEQYF.